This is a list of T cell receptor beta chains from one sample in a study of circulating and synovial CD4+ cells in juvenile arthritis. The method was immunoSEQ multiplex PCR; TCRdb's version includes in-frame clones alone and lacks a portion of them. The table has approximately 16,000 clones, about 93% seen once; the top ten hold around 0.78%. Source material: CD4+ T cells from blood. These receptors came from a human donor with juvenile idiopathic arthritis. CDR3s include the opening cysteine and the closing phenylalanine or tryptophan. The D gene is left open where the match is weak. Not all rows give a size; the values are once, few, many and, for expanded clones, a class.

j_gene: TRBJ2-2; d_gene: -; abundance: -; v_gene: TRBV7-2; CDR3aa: CASSLVGGTGELFF; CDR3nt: TGTGCCAGCAGCTTAGTGGGAGGCACCGGGGAGCTGTTTTTT
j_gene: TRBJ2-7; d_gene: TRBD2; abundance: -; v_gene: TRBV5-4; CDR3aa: CASSLTSGSRYEQYF; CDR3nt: TGTGCCAGCAGCTTGACTAGCGGGAGTCGGTACGAGCAGTACTTC
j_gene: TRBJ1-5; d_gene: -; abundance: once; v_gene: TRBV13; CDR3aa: CASSLRSGGNQPQHF; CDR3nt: TGTGCCAGCAGCTTACGAAGTGGAGGCAATCAGCCCCAGCATTTT
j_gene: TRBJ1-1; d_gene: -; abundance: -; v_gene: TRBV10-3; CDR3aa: CAISVMVGEGVTEAFF; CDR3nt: TGTGCCATCAGTGTCATGGTTGGGGAAGGGGTCACTGAAGCTTTCTTT
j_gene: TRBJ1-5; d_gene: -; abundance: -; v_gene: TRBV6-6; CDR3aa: CASSYSSTPNQPQHF; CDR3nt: TGTGCCAGCAGTTACTCGTCTACGCCGAATCAGCCCCAGCATTTT
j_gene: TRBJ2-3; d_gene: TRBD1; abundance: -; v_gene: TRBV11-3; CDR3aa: CASSSRDSVTDTQYF; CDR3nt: TGTGCCAGCAGCTCCCGGGACAGCGTCACAGATACGCAGTATTTT
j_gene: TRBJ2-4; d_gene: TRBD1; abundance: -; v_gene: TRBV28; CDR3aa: CASSPYTTGAQNIQYF; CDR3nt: TGTGCCAGCAGCCCGTATACGACAGGGGCACAAAACATTCAGTACTTC
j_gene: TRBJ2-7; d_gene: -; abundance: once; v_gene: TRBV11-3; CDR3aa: CASSLGDSSYEQYF; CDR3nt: TGTGCCAGCAGCTTGGGCGACAGCTCCTACGAGCAGTACTTC
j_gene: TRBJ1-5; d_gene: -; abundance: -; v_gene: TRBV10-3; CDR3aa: CAIRPGGGIQPQHF; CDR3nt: TGTGCCATCAGACCTGGGGGGGGAATTCAGCCCCAGCATTTT
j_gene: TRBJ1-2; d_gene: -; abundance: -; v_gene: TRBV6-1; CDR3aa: CASTTGRVGYTF; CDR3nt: TGTGCCAGCACTACAGGGAGGGTAGGCTACACCTTC
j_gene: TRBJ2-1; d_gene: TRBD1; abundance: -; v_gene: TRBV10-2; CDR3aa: CASSTGTGYGNEQFF; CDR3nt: TGCGCCAGTAGTACAGGGACAGGGTACGGCAATGAGCAGTTCTTC
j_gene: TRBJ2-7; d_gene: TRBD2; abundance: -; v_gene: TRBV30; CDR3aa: CAWNIQRGGREQYF; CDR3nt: TGTGCCTGGAACATCCAGCGGGGGGGCCGCGAGCAGTACTTC
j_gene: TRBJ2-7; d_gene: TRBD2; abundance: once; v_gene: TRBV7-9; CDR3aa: CASSQGTSGKVQYF; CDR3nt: TGTGCCAGCAGCCAAGGGACTAGCGGGAAGGTGCAGTACTTC
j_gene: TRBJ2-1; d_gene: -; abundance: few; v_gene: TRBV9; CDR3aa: CASSVGSSSNEQFF; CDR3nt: TGTGCCAGCAGCGTAGGTAGTAGTTCCAATGAGCAGTTCTTC
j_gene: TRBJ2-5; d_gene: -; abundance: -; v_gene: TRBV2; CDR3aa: CASRSQVRGTQYF; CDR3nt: TGTGCCAGCAGAAGCCAGGTCCGTGGGACCCAGTACTTC
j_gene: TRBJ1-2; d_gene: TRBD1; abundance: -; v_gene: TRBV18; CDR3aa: CASSPTGKANYGYTF; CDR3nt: TGTGCCAGCTCACCGACAGGGAAAGCTAACTATGGCTACACCTTC
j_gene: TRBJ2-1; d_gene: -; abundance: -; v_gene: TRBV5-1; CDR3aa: CASSLEGDATPEQFF; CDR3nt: TGCGCCAGCAGCTTGGAGGGGGACGCGACGCCTGAGCAGTTCTTC
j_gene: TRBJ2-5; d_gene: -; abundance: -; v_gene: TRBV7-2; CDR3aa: CASSSELGKKTQYF; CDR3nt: TGTGCCAGCAGTTCAGAACTAGGGAAAAAGACCCAGTACTTC
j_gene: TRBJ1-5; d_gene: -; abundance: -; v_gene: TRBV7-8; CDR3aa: CASTRGGRFSLDQPQHF; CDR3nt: TGTGCCAGCACCAGAGGCGGGCGATTCAGCTTAGATCAGCCCCAGCATTTT
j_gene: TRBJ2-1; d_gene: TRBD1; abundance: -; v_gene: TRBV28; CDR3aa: CASSEGGTGNNEQFF; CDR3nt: TGTGCCAGCAGCGAGGGCGGGACAGGGAACAATGAGCAGTTCTTC
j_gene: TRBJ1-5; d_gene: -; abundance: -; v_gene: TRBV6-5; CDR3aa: CASSYSQVAGQPQHF; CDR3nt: TGTGCCAGCAGTTACTCGCAAGTCGCGGGTCAGCCCCAGCATTTT
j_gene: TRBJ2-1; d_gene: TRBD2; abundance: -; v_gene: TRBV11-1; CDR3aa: CASSSMGGRVYNEQFF; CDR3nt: TGTGCCAGCAGCTCTATGGGAGGGCGGGTATACAATGAGCAGTTCTTC
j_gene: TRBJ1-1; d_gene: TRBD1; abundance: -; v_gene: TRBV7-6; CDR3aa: CASSPYTGGAFF; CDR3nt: TGTGCCAGCAGCCCTTACACAGGGGGAGCTTTCTTT
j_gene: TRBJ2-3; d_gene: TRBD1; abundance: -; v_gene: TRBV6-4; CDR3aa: CASRRGTGPTDTQYF; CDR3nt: TGTGCCAGCAGGAGGGGGACAGGTCCGACAGATACGCAGTATTTT
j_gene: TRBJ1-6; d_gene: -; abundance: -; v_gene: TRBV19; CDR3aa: CASRGASSYNSPLHF; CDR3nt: TGTGCCAGTAGAGGGGCGAGCTCCTATAATTCACCCCTCCACTTT
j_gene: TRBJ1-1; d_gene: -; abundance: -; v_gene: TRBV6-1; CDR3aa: CASNLDRGLYAFF; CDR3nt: TGTGCCAGCAATTTGGACAGAGGACTTTACGCTTTCTTT
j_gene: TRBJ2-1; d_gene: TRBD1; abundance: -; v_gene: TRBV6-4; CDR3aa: CASSEQGDRAHEQFF; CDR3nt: TGTGCCAGCAGTGAACAAGGTGACAGGGCGCATGAGCAGTTCTTC
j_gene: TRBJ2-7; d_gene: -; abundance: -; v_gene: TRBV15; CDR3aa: CATGRDIGEQYF; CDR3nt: TGTGCCACCGGACGGGACATTGGCGAGCAGTACTTC
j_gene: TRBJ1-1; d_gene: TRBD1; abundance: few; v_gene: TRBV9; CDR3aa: CASSVGLQGADTEAFF; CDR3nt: TGTGCCAGCAGCGTAGGATTACAGGGGGCGGACACTGAAGCTTTCTTT
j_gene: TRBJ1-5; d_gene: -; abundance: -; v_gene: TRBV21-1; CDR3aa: CASSKKGVGRDRGFNQPQHF; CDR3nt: TGTGCCAGCAGCAAAAAGGGGGTTGGCCGGGACAGGGGGTTCAATCAGCCCCAGCATTTT
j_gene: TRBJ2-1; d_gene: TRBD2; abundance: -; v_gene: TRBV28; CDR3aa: CASGRLAAEGHNEQFF; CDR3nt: TGTGCCTCAGGGAGACTAGCGGCCGAGGGACACAATGAGCAGTTCTTC
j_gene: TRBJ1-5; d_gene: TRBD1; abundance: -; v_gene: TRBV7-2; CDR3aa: CASSSTGGNQPQHF; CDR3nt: TGTGCCAGCAGCTCGACAGGGGGCAATCAGCCCCAGCATTTT
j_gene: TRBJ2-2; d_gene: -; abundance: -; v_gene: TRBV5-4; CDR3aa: CASSLVGGELFF; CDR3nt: TGTGCCAGCAGCTTGGTCGGCGGGGAGCTGTTTTTT
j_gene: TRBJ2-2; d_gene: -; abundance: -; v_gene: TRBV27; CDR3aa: CASRKAGLGDTGELFF; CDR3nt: TGTGCCAGCAGAAAAGCAGGGTTAGGGGACACCGGGGAGCTGTTTTTT
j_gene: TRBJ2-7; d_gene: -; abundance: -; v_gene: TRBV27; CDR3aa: CASRRGGGSSYEQYF; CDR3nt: TGTGCCAGCAGACGCGGCGGTGGGAGCTCCTACGAGCAGTACTTC
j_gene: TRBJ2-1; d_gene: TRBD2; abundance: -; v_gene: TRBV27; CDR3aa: CASSGTSGNNEQFF; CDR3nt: TGTGCCAGCAGCGGGACTAGCGGGAACAATGAGCAGTTCTTC
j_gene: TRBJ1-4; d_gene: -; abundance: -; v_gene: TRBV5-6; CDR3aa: CASSLAGAGAGEKLFF; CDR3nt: TGTGCCAGCAGCTTGGCCGGGGCAGGGGCAGGTGAAAAACTGTTTTTT
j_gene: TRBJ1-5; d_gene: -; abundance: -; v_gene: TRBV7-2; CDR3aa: CASSLVAGDSNQPQHF; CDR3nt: TGTGCCAGCAGCTTAGTCGCAGGGGATAGCAATCAGCCCCAGCATTTT
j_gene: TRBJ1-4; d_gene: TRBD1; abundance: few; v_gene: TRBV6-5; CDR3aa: CASSPRGIQGAFLFF; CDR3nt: TGTGCCAGCAGTCCGCGGGGAATACAGGGGGCATTCCTGTTTTTT
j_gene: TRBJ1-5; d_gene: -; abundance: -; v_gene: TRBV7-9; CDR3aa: CASSLKGGNQPQHF; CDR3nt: TGTGCCAGCAGCTTAAAGGGAGGCAATCAGCCCCAGCATTTT
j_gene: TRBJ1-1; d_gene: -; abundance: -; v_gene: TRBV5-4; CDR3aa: CASSPGGGNTEAFF; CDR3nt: TGTGCCAGCAGCCCCGGGGGAGGGAACACTGAAGCTTTCTTT
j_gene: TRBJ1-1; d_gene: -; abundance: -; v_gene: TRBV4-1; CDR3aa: CASSQGWGRYTEAFF; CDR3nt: TGCGCCAGCAGCCAAGGATGGGGGAGGTACACTGAAGCTTTCTTT
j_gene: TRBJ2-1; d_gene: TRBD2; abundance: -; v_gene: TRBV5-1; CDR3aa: CASSLSGAYNEQFF; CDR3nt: TGCGCCAGCAGCTTAAGCGGGGCCTACAATGAGCAGTTCTTC
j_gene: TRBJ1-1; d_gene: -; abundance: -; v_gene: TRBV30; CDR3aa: CAWTPGGGWMNTEAFF; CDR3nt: TGTGCCTGGACCCCGGGTGGGGGCTGGATGAACACTGAAGCTTTCTTT
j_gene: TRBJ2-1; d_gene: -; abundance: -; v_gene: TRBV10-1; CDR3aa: CASSGDSYNEQFF; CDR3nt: TGCGCCAGCAGTGGCGACAGCTACAATGAGCAGTTCTTC
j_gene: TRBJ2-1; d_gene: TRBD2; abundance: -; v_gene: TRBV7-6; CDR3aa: CASSLERGGRGGPYNEQFF; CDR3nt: TGTGCCAGCAGCTTAGAGAGAGGCGGGCGCGGGGGGCCTTACAATGAGCAGTTCTTC
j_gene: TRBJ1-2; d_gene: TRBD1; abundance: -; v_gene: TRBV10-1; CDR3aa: CASLRDRGNTF; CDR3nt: TGCGCCAGCCTCCGGGACAGGGGGAACACCTTC
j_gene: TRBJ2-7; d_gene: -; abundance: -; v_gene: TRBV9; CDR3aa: CASSVGESFSSYEQYF; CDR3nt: TGTGCCAGCAGCGTAGGAGAGAGCTTTAGCTCCTACGAGCAGTACTTC
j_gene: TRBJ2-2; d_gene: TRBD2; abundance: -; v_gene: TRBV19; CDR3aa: CASSPTLGGSTGELFF; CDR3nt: TGTGCCAGTAGCCCAACCCTCGGGGGGAGCACCGGGGAGCTGTTTTTT
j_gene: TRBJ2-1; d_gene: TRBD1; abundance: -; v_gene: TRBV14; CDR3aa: CASSPESPGQRIYNEQFF; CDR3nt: TGTGCCAGCAGCCCGGAGAGTCCGGGACAGAGGATATACAATGAGCAGTTCTTC